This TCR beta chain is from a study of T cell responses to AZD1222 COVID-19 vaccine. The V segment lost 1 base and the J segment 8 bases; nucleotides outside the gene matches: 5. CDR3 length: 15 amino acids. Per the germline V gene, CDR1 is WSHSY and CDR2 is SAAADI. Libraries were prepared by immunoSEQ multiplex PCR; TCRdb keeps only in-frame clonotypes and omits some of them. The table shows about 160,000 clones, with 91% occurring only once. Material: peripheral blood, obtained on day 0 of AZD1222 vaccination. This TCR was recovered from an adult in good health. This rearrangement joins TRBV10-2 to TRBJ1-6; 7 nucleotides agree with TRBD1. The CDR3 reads CASSEWTGRYSPLHF. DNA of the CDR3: TGCGCCAGCAGTGAGTGGACAGGAAGGTATTCACCCCTCCACTTT.